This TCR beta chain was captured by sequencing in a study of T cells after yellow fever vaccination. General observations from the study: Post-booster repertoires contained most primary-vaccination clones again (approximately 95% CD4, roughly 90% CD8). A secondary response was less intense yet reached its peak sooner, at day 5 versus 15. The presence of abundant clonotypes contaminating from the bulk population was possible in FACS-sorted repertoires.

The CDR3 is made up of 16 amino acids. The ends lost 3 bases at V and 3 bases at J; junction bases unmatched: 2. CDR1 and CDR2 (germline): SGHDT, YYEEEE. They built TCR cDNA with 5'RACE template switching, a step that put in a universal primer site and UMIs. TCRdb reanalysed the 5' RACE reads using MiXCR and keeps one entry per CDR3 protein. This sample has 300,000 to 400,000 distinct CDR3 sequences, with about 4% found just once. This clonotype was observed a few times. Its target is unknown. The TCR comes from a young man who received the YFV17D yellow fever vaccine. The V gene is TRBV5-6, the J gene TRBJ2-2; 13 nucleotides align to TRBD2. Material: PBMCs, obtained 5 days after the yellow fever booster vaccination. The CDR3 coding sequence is TGTGCCAGCAGCTGGGGGACTAGCGGGGACACCGGGGAGCTGTTTTTT. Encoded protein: CASSWGTSGDTGELFF. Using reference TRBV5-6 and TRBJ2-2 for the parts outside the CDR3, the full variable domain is DAGVTQSPTHLIKTRGQQVTLRCSPKSGHDTVSWYQQALGQGPQFIFQYYEEEERQRGNFPDRFSGHQFPNYSSELNVNALLLGDSALYLCASSWGTSGDTGELFFGEGSRLTVL.